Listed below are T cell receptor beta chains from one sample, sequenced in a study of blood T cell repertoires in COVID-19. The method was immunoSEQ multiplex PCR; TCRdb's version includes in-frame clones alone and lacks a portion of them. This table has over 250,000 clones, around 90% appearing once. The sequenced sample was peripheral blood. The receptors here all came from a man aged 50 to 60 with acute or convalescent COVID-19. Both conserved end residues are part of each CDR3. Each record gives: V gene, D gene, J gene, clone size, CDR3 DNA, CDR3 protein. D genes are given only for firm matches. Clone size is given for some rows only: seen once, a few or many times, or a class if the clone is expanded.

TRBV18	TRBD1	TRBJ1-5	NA	TGTGCCAGCTCCGGACAGGTATCTCAGCCCCAGCATTTT	CASSGQVSQPQHF
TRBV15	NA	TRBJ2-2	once	TGTGCCACCAGTGCAGGGTTGTCGAACACCGGGGAGCTGTTTTTT	CATSAGLSNTGELFF
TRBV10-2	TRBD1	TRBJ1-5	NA	TGCGCCAGCAGTGACCCCCAAGGACAGGCGAGATGGCCCCAGCATTTT	CASSDPQGQARWPQHF
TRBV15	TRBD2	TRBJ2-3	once	TGTGCCACCAGCAGACCTCAGGGACTAGCGGGGGAACCCCACTCTAGCACAGATACGCAGTATTTT	CATSRPQGLAGEPHSSTDTQYF
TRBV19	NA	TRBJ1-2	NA	TGTGCCAGTATCGGGGGGGCTGACTATGGCTACACCTTC	CASIGGADYGYTF
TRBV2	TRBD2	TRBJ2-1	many	TGTGCCAGCATCCCCGGGCGGGGGAGCTCCTACAATGAGCAGTTCTTC	CASIPGRGSSYNEQFF
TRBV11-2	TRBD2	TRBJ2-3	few	TGTGCCAGCAGCTTAAGGGCGGGGGGTATAACAGATACGCAGTATTTT	CASSLRAGGITDTQYF
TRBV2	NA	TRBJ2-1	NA	TGTGCCAGCAGTGAACGAGATGAGCAGTTCTTC	CASSERDEQFF
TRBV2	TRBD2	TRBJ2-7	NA	TGTGCCAGCAGTGGTAGCGGGTACGGTGGGCAGTACTTC	CASSGSGYGGQYF
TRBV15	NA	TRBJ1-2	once	TGTGCCACCAGCAGGGCAGACAGTCGGATTTCCGGCTACACCTTC	CATSRADSRISGYTF
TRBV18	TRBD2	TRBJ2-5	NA	TGTGCCAGCTCACCACCGACTAGCGGGAAAGAGACCCAGTACTTC	CASSPPTSGKETQYF
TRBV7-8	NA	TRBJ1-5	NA	TGTGCCAGCAGCTTAGACCAGGGGAATAGCAATCAGCCCCAGCATTTT	CASSLDQGNSNQPQHF
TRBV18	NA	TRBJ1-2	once	TGTGCCAGCTCACCAGGGGTGCAGCGGGGACTGGGCTATGGCTACACCTTC	CASSPGVQRGLGYGYTF
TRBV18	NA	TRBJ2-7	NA	TGTGCCAGCTCACCGAGACAGGATTCCTACGAGCAGTACTTC	CASSPRQDSYEQYF
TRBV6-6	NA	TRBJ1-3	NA	TGTGCCAGCAGTTATATGTATACTGGAAACACCATATATTTT	CASSYMYTGNTIYF
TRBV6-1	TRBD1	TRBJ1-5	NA	TGTGCCAGCAGTGAGACAGGGTTCTTACAGCCCCAGCATTTT	CASSETGFLQPQHF
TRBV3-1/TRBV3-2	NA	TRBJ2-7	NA	TGTGCCAGCAGCCAGAGGACACTCTACGAGCAGTACTTC	CASSQRTLYEQYF
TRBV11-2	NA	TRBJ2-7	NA	TGTGCCAGCAGCCGAAGCGCACCGGTATACGAGCAGTACTTC	CASSRSAPVYEQYF
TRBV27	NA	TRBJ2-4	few	TGTGCCAGCAGAAGGAGGGACATTCAGTACTTC	CASRRRDIQYF
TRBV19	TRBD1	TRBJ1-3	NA	TGTGCCAGCACCACGGACAGGGGGTGGTCTGGAAACACCATATATTTT	CASTTDRGWSGNTIYF
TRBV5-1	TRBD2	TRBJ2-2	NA	TGCGCCAGCAGTTCCCTAGCGGGGGGCAACACCGGGGAGCTGTTTTTT	CASSSLAGGNTGELFF
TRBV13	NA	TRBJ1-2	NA	TGTGCCAGCAGCTCCCTCCGGGGAAACTATGGCTACACCTTC	CASSSLRGNYGYTF
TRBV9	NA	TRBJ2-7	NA	TGTGCCAGCAGCGTAGAGGGGCAAGACTACGAGCAGTACTTC	CASSVEGQDYEQYF
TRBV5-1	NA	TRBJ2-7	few	TGCGCCAGCAGCTTGGTACCGGGGGAAGGGGAGCAGTACTTC	CASSLVPGEGEQYF
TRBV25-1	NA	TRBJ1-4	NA	TGTGCCAGCGCCCGGGCCCGTACGGGGGCAACTAATGAAAAACTGTTTTTT	CASARARTGATNEKLFF
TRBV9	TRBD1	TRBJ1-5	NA	TGTGCCAGCAGCGGGGGGGACAGTGGGAATCAGCCCCAGCATTTT	CASSGGDSGNQPQHF
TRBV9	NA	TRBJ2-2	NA	TGTGCCAGCAGCGTAGTGGTGCGAGGGAGTACCGGGGAGCTGTTTTTT	CASSVVVRGSTGELFF
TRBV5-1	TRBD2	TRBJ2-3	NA	TGCGCCAGCAGTTCCCCGGGGGGACCTACAGATACGCAGTATTTT	CASSSPGGPTDTQYF
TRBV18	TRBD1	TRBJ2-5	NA	TGTGCCAGCTCCCCCGACAGGGAAGAGACCCAGTACTTC	CASSPDREETQYF
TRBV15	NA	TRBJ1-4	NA	TGTGCCACCAGCAGATCAGGGGATTCTAATGAAAAACTGTTTTTT	CATSRSGDSNEKLFF
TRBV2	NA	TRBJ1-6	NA	TGTGCCGGAGCCCAGGGGAGCTCCTATAATTCACCCCTCCACTTT	CAGAQGSSYNSPLHF
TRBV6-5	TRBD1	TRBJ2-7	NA	TGTGCCAGCAGACAGGGGCTCTACGAGCAGTACTTC	CASRQGLYEQYF
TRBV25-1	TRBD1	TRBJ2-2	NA	TGTGCCAGCAGTGTAAGGGGGCTGGACACCGGGGAGCTGTTTTTT	CASSVRGLDTGELFF
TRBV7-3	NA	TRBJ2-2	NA	TGTGCCAGCAGCCCCGGACAAAACACCGGGGAGCTGTTTTTT	CASSPGQNTGELFF
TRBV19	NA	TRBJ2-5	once	TGTGCCAGTAGTAAGGTGGGGCGGACCGGCCAAGAGACCCAGTACTTC	CASSKVGRTGQETQYF
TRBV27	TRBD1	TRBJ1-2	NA	TGTGCCAGCAGCCCGACAGGGATGGGCTACACCTTC	CASSPTGMGYTF
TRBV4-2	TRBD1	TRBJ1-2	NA	TGTGCCAGCAGGGCCGGGACAGACCCTTCCTATGGCTACACCTTC	CASRAGTDPSYGYTF
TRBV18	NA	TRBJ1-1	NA	TGTGCCAGTCAACCGACTGCCCTGAACACTGAAGCTTTCTTT	CASQPTALNTEAFF
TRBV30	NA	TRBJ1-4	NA	TGTGCCTGGAGCGGCGTGTTTTCCCTCGTGACAGATGAAAAACTGTTTTTT	CAWSGVFSLVTDEKLFF
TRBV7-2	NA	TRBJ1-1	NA	TGTGCCAGCAGCTTAGGGGCACCAGGGGCGAACACTGAAGCTTTCTTT	CASSLGAPGANTEAFF
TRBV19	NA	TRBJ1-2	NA	TGTGCCAGTAGCCCTGAAAGCACTAACTATGGCTACACCTTC	CASSPESTNYGYTF
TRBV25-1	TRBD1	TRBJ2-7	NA	TGTGCCAGCAGTCCTCGGACAGGGCGCTCCTACGAGCAGTACTTC	CASSPRTGRSYEQYF
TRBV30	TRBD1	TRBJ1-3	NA	TGTGCACTCAACAGGGGGAGTGGGATAAACACCATATATTTT	CALNRGSGINTIYF
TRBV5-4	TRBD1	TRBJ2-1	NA	TGTGCCAGCAGCCTGACAGGGGATTCCTACAATGAGCAGTTCTTC	CASSLTGDSYNEQFF
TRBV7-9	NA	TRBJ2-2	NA	TGTGCCAGCAGCTCGACAGCCTCGCCCGGGGAGCTGTTTTTT	CASSSTASPGELFF
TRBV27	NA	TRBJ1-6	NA	TGTGCCAGCAGTTTATCCCCGGGACTTGCCTCACCCCTCCACTTT	CASSLSPGLASPLHF
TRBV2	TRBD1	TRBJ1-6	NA	TGTGCCAGCAGTGATCTGAAGGGGGCGAATTCACCCCTCCACTTT	CASSDLKGANSPLHF
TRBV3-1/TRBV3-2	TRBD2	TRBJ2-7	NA	TGTGCCAGCAGCCAAGGCGGGGGAGCCTACGAGCAGTACTTC	CASSQGGGAYEQYF
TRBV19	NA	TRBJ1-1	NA	TGTGCCAGTAGTATACCTAGGGGGGGCGCGCGTCCAGAAGCTTTCTTT	CASSIPRGGARPEAFF
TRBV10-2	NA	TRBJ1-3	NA	TGCGCCAGCAGTGAGTCTGGAGGGTCTGGAAACACCATATATTTT	CASSESGGSGNTIYF
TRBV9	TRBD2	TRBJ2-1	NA	TGTGCCAGCAGCCCCCTAGGACTAGCGGGGGGGGGTGAGCAGTTCTTC	CASSPLGLAGGGEQFF
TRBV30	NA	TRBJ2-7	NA	TGTGCCTGGAGCAGGAGTGGGGGCCCCCCCTACGAGCAGTACTTC	CAWSRSGGPPYEQYF
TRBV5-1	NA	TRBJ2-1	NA	TGCGCCAGCAGCTCCCGGTGGTGGAATGAGCAGTTCTTC	CASSSRWWNEQFF
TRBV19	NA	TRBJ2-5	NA	TGTGCCAGTAGTAGGGGCGCCGCAAGAGCAGGGGCCCAGTACTTC	CASSRGAARAGAQYF
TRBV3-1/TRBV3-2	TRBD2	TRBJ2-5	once	TGTGCCAGCAGCCCCGGACTAGCGGGGGGATTACAAGAGACCCAGTACTTC	CASSPGLAGGLQETQYF
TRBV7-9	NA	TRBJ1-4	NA	TGTGCCAGCAGCTCAAATTTCGGGGAGGAAAAACTGTTTTTT	CASSSNFGEEKLFF
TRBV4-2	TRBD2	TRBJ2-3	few	TGTGCCAGCAGCCAAGACGGGGCTAGCGGGGGGGTAGCAGATACGCAGTATTTT	CASSQDGASGGVADTQYF
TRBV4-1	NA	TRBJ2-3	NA	TGCGCCAGCAGCCAAGGGGCGGGCCTAGAGCAGTATTTT	CASSQGAGLEQYF
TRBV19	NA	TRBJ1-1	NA	TGTGCCAGTAGTATAGTCTCGACGGGCACTGAAGCTTTCTTT	CASSIVSTGTEAFF
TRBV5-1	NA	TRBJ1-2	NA	TGCGCCAGCAGCCTATTTAACAGTGACGATGGCTACACCTTC	CASSLFNSDDGYTF